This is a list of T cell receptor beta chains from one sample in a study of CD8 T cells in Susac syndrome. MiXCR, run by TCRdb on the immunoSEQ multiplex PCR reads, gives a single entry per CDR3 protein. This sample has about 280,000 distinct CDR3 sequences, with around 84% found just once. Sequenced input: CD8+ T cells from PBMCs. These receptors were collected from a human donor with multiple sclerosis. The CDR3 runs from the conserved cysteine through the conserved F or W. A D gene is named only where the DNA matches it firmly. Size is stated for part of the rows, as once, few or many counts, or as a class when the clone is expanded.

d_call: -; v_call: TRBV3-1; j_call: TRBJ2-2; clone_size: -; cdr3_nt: TGTGCCAGCAGCCAAGATTTGGGACAATGGAACACCGGGGAGCTGTTTTTT; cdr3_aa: CASSQDLGQWNTGELFF
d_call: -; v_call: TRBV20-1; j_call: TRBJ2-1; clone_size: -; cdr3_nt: TGCAGCCTAACTAGCCCCTACAATGAGCAGTTCTTC; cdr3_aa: CSLTSPYNEQFF
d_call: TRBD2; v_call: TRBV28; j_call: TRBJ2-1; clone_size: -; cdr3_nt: TGTGCCAGCAGCCCTAGCGGGCTCTCGGATGAGCAGTTCTTC; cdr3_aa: CASSPSGLSDEQFF
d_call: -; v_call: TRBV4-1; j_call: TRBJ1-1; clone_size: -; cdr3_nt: TGCGCCAGCAGCCAAGAGTCGATGGGTTCCACTGAAGCTTTCTTT; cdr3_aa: CASSQESMGSTEAFF
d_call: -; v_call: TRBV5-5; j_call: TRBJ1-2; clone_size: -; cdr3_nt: TGTGCCAGCAGCTTGGCGGAGACGAGTATGTCCTATGGCTACACCTTC; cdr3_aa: CASSLAETSMSYGYTF
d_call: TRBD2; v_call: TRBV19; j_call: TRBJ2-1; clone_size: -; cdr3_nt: TGTGCCAGTAGTATCAGACTAGCGGGAGCCGATGAGCAGTTCTTC; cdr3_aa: CASSIRLAGADEQFF
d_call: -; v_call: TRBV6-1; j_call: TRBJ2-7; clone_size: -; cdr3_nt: TGTGCCAGCAGTGAAGGAGGGCTACTCTCCTACGAGCAGTACTTC; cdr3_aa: CASSEGGLLSYEQYF
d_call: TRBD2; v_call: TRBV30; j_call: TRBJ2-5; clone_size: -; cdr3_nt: TGTGCCTGGAGTGTACTGCTCTGGACTAGCGGGAGGGCGGGGGAGACCCAGTACTTC; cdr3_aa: CAWSVLLWTSGRAGETQYF
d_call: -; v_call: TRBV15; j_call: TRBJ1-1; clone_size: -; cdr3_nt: TGTGCCACCAGCAGAGAGAAAGCAGGGTTAAACACTGAAGCTTTCTTT; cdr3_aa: CATSREKAGLNTEAFF
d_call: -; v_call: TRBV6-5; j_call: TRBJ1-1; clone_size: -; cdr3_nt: TGTGCCAGCAGTTACCGATCGGACGGCCCCACTGAAGCTTTCTTT; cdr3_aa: CASSYRSDGPTEAFF
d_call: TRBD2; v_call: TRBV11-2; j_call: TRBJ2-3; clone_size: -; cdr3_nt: TGTGCCAGCAGCTTAGATACCAGCGGGAAGGATACGCAGTATTTT; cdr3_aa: CASSLDTSGKDTQYF
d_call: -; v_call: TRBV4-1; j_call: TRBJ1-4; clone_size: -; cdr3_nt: TGCGCCAGCAGCCAGGAAGGAGTAGGCAGGGGTAATGAAAAACTGTTTTTT; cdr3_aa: CASSQEGVGRGNEKLFF
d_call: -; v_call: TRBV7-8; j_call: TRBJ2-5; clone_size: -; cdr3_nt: TGTGCCAGCAGCTTGGGGGGGGCTGGGGAGACCCAGTACTTC; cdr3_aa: CASSLGGAGETQYF
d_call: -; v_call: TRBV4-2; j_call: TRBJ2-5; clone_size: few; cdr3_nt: TGTGCCAGCAGCCAAGATTACAACCCCCAGACCCAGTACTTC; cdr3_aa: CASSQDYNPQTQYF
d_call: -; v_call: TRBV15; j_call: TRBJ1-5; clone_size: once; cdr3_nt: TGTGCCACCAGCAGAGAGGGCAGGGTGTTCGAGCAGCCCCAGCATTTT; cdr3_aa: CATSREGRVFEQPQHF
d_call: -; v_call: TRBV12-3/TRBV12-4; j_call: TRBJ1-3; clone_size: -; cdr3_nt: TGTGCCAGCAGTTTTTCGGGAACCCGAGGAAGAAACACCATATATTTT; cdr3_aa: CASSFSGTRGRNTIYF
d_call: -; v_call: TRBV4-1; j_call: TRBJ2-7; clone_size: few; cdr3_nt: TGCGCCAGCAGCCAAGTCGGAGACTACGAGCAGTACTTC; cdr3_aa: CASSQVGDYEQYF
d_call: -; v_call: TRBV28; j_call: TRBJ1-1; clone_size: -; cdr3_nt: TGTGCCAGCAGTTTATGGGGGGTAGAAGCTTTCTTT; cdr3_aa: CASSLWGVEAFF
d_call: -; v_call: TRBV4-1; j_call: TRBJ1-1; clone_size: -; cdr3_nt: TGCGCCAGCAGCCAAGGTCCAGGGCTAAACCATGTGGCTTTCTTT; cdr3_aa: CASSQGPGLNHVAFF
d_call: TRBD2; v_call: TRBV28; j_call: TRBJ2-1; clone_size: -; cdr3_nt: TGTGCCAGCAGTTTAGCGTATAGGACTAGCGGCTACAATGAGCAGTTCTTC; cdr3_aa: CASSLAYRTSGYNEQFF
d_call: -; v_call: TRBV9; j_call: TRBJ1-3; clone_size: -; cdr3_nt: TGTGCCAGCAGCGTCGAGGGAAGGTCTGGAAACACCATATATTTT; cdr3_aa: CASSVEGRSGNTIYF
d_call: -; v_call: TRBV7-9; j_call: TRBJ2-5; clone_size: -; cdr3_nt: TGTGCCAGCAGCGGGGACGTGGAGACCCAGTACTTC; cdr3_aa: CASSGDVETQYF
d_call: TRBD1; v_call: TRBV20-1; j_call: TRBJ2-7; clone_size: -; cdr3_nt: TGCAGTGCCCCGACAGGGGCCCCCTACGAGCAGTACTTC; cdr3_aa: CSAPTGAPYEQYF
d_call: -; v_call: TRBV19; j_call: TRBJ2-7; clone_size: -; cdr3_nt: TGTGCCAGTAGTATGGGGCTAGCCTATACTCTCGAGCAGTACTTC; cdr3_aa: CASSMGLAYTLEQYF
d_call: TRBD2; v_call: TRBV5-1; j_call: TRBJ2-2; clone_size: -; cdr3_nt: TGCGCCAGCAGCGGGGGACTAGCGGGAGTTATCACCGGGGAGCTGTTTTTT; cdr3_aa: CASSGGLAGVITGELFF
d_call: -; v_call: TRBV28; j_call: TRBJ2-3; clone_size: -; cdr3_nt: TGTGCCAGCAGAGCCTCGGGCACGTCGTTCACAGATACGCAGTATTTT; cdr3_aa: CASRASGTSFTDTQYF
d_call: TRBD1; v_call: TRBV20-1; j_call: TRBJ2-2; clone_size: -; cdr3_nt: TGCAGTGCTCTGACCCGGGACAGGAACACCGGGGAGCTGTTTTTT; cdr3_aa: CSALTRDRNTGELFF
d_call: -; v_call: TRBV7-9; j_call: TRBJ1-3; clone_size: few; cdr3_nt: TGTGCCAGCAGGTCGGGGCTGGGCGGAAACACCATATATTTT; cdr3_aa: CASRSGLGGNTIYF
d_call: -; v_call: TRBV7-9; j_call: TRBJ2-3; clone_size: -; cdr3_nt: TGTGCCAGCAGCTTAGGGGCTTCAGATACGCAGTATTTT; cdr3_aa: CASSLGASDTQYF
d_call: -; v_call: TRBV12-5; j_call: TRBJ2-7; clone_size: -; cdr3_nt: TGTGCTAGTGGTTTGGGACAGCGAATCCCCTACGAGCAGTACTTC; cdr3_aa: CASGLGQRIPYEQYF
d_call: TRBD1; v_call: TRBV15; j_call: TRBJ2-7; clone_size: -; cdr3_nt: TGTGCCACCAGCAGAGCGGGACAGGGGCACTTTAGGGGAACCTCCGAGCAGTACTTC; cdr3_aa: CATSRAGQGHFRGTSEQYF
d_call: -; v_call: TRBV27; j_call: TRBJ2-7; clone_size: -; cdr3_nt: TGTGCCAGCAGTGAAATCTACAGCTCCTACGAGCAGTACTTC; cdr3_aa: CASSEIYSSYEQYF
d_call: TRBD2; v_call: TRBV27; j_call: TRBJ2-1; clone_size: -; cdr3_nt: TGTGCCAGCAGTCTAAGCGGGAGAATTGGCAATGAGCAGTTCTTC; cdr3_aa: CASSLSGRIGNEQFF
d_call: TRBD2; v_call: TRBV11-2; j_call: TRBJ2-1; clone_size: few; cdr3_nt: TGTGCCAGCAGCGCTACTAGCGGGAGCTCCTACAATGAGCAGTTCTTC; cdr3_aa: CASSATSGSSYNEQFF
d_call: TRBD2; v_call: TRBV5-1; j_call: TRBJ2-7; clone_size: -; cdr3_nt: TGCGCCAGCAGCTTGGCTTCTAGCGGGACGTACGAGCAGTACTTC; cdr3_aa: CASSLASSGTYEQYF
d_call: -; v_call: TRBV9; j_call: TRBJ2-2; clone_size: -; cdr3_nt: TGTGCCAGCAGCGTAGCAAAGCGGGCGAACACCGGGGAGCTGTTTTTT; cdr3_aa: CASSVAKRANTGELFF
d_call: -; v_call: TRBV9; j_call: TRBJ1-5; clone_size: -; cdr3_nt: TGTGCCAGCAGCGAGGGGGGGGGAGATCAGCCCCAGCATTTT; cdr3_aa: CASSEGGGDQPQHF
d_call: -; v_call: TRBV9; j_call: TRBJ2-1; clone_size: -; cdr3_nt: TGTGCCAGCAGCGTAGAAAGCGATGAGCAGTTCTTC; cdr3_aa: CASSVESDEQFF
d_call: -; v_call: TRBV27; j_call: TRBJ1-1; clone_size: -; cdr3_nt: TGTGCCAGCAGTTTGGTGAGAGTGGGTACTGAAGCTTTCTTT; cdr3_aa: CASSLVRVGTEAFF
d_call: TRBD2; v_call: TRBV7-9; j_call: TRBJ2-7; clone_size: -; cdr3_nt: TGTGCCAGCAGCTTAAGGTCTAGCGGGGGTTCCTACGAGCAGTACTTC; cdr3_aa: CASSLRSSGGSYEQYF
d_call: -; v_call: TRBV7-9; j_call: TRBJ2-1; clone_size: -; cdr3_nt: TGTGCCAGCAGCTTAGGAGCGCAGGACTTCTTCGGACATGAGCAGTTCTTC; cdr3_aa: CASSLGAQDFFGHEQFF
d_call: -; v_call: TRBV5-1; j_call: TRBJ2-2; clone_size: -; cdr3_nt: TGCGCCAGCAGCGCGCCGTACAACCGTCGGGGGCGCAGGACCGGGGAGCTGTTTTTT; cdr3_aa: CASSAPYNRRGRRTGELFF
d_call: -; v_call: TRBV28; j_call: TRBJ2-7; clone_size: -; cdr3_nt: TGTGCCAGCAGTCCCCCGACCTACGAGCAGTACTTC; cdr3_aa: CASSPPTYEQYF
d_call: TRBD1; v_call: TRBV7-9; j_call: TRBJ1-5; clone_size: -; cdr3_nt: TGTGCCAGCAGCGGACCCCGGGACAGGGGTGAGCCCCAGCATTTT; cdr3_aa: CASSGPRDRGEPQHF
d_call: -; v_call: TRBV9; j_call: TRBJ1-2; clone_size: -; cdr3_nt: TGTGCCAGCAGCGGACAGCGGACAGCCAACTATGGCTACACCTTC; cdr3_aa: CASSGQRTANYGYTF
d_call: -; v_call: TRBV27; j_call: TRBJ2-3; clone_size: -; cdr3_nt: TGTGCCAGCAGTTCCCGACAGGGAGGTAGCACAGATACGCAGTATTTT; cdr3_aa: CASSSRQGGSTDTQYF
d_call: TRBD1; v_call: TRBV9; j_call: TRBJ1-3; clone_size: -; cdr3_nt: TGTGCCAGCAGCGTTGAAGACAGGGGTAGGGGCACCATATATTTT; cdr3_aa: CASSVEDRGRGTIYF
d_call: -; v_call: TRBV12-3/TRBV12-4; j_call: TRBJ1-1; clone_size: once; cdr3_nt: TGTGCCAGCAGTTTCCCAACGAGGGTGGTCACTGAAGCTTTCTTT; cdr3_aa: CASSFPTRVVTEAFF
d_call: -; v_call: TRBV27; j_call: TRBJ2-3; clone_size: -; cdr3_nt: TGTGCCAGCAGTACATCAGTTGGGGGCACAGATACGCAGTATTTT; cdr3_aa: CASSTSVGGTDTQYF
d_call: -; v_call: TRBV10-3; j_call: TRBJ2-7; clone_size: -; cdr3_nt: TGTGCCATCCACGACCCAGATTATTACGAGCTGTACTTC; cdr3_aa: CAIHDPDYYELYF
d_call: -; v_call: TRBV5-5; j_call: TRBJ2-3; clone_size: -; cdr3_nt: TGTGCCAGCAGCTTGCTGTTGGGACCCCGGATTATAGGAGACACAGATACGCAGTATTTT; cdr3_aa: CASSLLLGPRIIGDTDTQYF
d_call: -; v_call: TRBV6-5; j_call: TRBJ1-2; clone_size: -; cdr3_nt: TGTGCCAGCAGTTACGCGGGAGCTAACTATGGCTACACCTTC; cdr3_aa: CASSYAGANYGYTF
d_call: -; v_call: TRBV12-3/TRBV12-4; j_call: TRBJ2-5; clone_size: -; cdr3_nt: TGTGCCAGCAGTCCATTTTTTTTAGGGGCGCTGGGGACCCAGTACTTC; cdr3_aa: CASSPFFLGALGTQYF
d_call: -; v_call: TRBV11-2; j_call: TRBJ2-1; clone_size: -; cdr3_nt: TGTGCCAGCAGCATGGTCACTAGCCCCGGGTCCAATGAGCAGTTCTTC; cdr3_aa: CASSMVTSPGSNEQFF
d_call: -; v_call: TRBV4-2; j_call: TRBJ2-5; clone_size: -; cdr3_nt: TGTGCCAGCAGCCAGGGGCCCGGGACACCGGGCGAAACCCAGTACTTC; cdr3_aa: CASSQGPGTPGETQYF
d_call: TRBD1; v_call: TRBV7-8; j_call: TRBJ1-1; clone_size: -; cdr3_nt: TGTGCCAGCAGCTTGGGACAGGGGGTGAGGGGCACTGAAGCTTTCTTT; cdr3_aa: CASSLGQGVRGTEAFF
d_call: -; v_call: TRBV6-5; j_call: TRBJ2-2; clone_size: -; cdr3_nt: TGTGCCAGCAGTTACCATCCCCCCGAGGAGGGGAAATTAACCGGGGAGCTGTTTTTT; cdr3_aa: CASSYHPPEEGKLTGELFF
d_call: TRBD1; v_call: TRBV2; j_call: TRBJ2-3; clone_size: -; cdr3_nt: TGTGCCAGCAGTCACTATCGGACAGGGAGCACAGATACGCAGTATTTT; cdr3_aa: CASSHYRTGSTDTQYF
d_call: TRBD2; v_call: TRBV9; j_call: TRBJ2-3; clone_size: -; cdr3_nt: TGTGCCAGCACCCGACGAGGGGCGGGAGGGAGCACAGATACGCAGTATTTT; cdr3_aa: CASTRRGAGGSTDTQYF
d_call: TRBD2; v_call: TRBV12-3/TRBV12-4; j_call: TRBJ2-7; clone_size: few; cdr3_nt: TGTGCCAGCAGTACCGATAAAGCGGGAGGGAAGTACGAGCAGTACTTC; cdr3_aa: CASSTDKAGGKYEQYF